The next 8 T cell receptor beta chains were all read from a single sample in a study of T cell responses to AZD1222 COVID-19 vaccine (dated by TCRdb to the early 2020s). The library was produced with the immunoSEQ multiplex PCR assay. TCRdb limited this immuneACCESS table to in-frame rearrangements with V and J called. A share of clones is missing; checked studies link under half to unresolved V genes, and the rest is unexplained. This sample comprises some 150,000 clones, 94% of them detected only once. Roughly 1.3% of the sample lies in the top ten. According to the study, the label for this sample's time point signals: baseline before first vaccination. This specimen was peripheral blood, taken on day 0 of AZD1222 vaccination. All receptors derive from an adult in good health.

The chain joins TRBV11-3 to TRBJ2-3, with a weak D call TRBD1 (6 bases). The germline V gene has CDR1 SGHNT and CDR2 YENEEA. This CDR3 contains 14 residues. The ends were cut back, 5 bases at V and 12 bases at J, with 21 bases in the middle. CDR3 DNA: TGTGCCAGCAGCCCCAATTTTGTTCAGGGGATACAGTATTTT. It codes for CASSPNFVQGIQYF.

The V and J genes are TRBV5-4 and TRBJ2-5; TRBD2 is a possible D gene (5 bases). Germline-derived CDR1 and CDR2 are SGHNT and YYREEE (reference sequence). V was cut by 3 bases and J by 5 bases, with 5 bases left in between. This CDR3 is built from 11 residues. CDR3 in DNA: TGTGCCAGCAGCTCGGGGGAGACCCAGTACTTC. It yields the protein CASSSGETQYF.

Here the CDR3 DNA reads TGCGCCAGCAGCTCCCTTGGAGTACTTAATGAAAAACTGTTTTTT. Translated: CASSSLGVLNEKLFF. The J gene is TRBJ1-4, the V gene TRBV5-1; D not resolved. Germline V gene lookup returns CDR1 SGHRS and CDR2 YFSETQ. The CDR3 has 15 amino acids. V lost 3 bases, J lost 4 bases, and 13 bases lay in between.

The chain combines TRBV5-4 with TRBJ2-6; no clear D. From germline, CDR1 is SGHNT and CDR2 YYREEE (reference sequence). V dropped 2 bases and J dropped 2 bases, with 8 bases sitting between them. The CDR3 covers 15 residues. The CDR3: CASSFPWAGANVLTF. The DNA of the CDR3 is TGTGCCAGCAGCTTTCCTTGGGCTGGGGCCAACGTCCTGACTTTC.

Details on this clone: It may be a read error: a sequence one base away is much more abundant. This sequence joins TRBV5-4 and TRBJ2-7; D gene ambiguous. The CDR3 totals 12 residues. CDR1 SGHNT and CDR2 YYREEE come from the germline V gene (reference sequence). Trimming pared 0 bases from V and 3 bases from J, leaving 4 bases between. CDR3 nucleotides: TGTGCCAGCAGCTTGGACAACTACGAGCAGTACGTC. This gives the protein CASSLDNYEQYV.

This chain connects TRBV5-1 to TRBJ1-5; the D gene is possibly TRBD1 (5 bases). Per germline, CDR1 SGHRS and CDR2 YFSETQ. V was pared by 4 bases and J by 7 bases, with 12 bases between. The CDR3 extends over 13 amino acids. As DNA, the CDR3 is TGCGCCAGCAGCCCCAGCGGGGACCAGCCCCAGCATTTT. Its protein product is CASSPSGDQPQHF.

The chain employs TRBV28 and TRBJ1-6, with 8 positions matching TRBD1. Losses at the gene ends were 6 bases for V and 9 bases for J; bases not matched to a gene: 7. This CDR3 contains 14 residues. Germline CDR1 is MDHEN and CDR2 is SYDVKM. CDR3 region: CASRPQQGASPLHF. The CDR3 DNA reads as TGTGCCAGCAGGCCCCAGCAGGGGGCTTCACCCCTCCACTTT.

This sequence joins TRBV4-1 and TRBJ1-5; no reliable D call. Germline CDR1 MGHRA, CDR2 YSYEKL. The germline V and J ends were trimmed by 0 bases and 2 bases, with 11 bases remaining between them. The CDR3 covers 16 residues. The CDR3 region is CASSQERSEGNQPQHF. For the CDR3, the DNA is TGCGCCAGCAGCCAAGAGAGGTCAGAGGGCAATCAGCCCCAGCATTTT.